The source of this T cell receptor beta chain is a study of cytomegalovirus exposure and HLA in healthy donors. The PCR ran on 60 Vbeta and 13 Jbeta primers. Clones were read by immunoSEQ multiplex PCR, and TCRdb kept only the in-frame ones, dropping some. The repertoire has about 150,000 clones, approximately 83% of them found once; the top ten carry approximately 1.6%. A word on this clone: The antigen is unknown.

At the time of sampling, donors were nominally healthy, though unrecorded immune exposures were likely. Study observations and caveats: The authors later found most CMV-associated TCR beta chains appeared HLA-restricted.

Sequencing was carried out using PBMCs. This TCR was sampled from a middle-aged woman in good health and CMV-seronegative.

CDR3 nucleotides: TGTGCCAGCAGCTTGGACAGTTCCTACAATGAGCAGTTCTTC. Amino acids: CASSLDSSYNEQFF. The rearrangement uses TRBV7-8 and TRBJ2-1; D may be TRBD1 (6 bases). Trimming stripped 3 bases from V and 1 base from J, with 7 bases between. The length of the CDR3 is 14 residues. CDR1 SGHVS and CDR2 FQNEAQ come from the germline V gene.